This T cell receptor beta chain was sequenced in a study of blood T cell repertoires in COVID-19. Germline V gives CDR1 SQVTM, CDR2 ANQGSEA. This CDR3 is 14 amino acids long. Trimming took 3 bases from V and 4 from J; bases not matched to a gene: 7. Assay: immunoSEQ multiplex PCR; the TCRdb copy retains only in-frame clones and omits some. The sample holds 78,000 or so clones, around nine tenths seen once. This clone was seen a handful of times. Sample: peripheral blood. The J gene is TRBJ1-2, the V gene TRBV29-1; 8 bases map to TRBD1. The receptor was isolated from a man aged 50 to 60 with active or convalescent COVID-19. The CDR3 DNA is TGCAGCGTTGACCCAGGGGGCGCAGGCTATGGCTACACCTTC. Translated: CSVDPGGAGYGYTF.